This T cell receptor beta chain comes out of a study of early stage breast cancer tumors. Looking at the study overall: Seven to nine ER+/PR+/HER2- tumors were invasive ductal; a few were invasive lobular. Around 9.6-fold was the mean read coverage per sample.

The protocol was immunoSEQ multiplex PCR, while the TCRdb copy is restricted to in-frame clones and leaves out a portion. The data show roughly 30,000 clones, under 60% seen once. This CDR3 has 14 amino acids. V lost 0 bases and J 1 base, leaving 7 bases between the germline ends. CDR1 and CDR2 (germline): SGHDT, YYEEEE. The chain carries TRBV5-6 and TRBJ1-1, with D hard to call. Sequencing input: breast tumor tissue. The clonotype originates from a person aged 50-59 years with breast cancer. Written as DNA, the CDR3 is TGTGCCAGCAGCTTGGCGGGCAGGAACACTGAAGCTTTCTTT. This codes for CASSLAGRNTEAFF.